Each of the 23 T cell receptor beta chains below was sequenced from the same sample in a study of regulatory T cells in long-lasting Graves disease. Time point here: newly diagnosed GD, antithyroid drugs for less than 3 months. Making the TCR library involved RNA that had been extracted from PBMCs. Arm-PCR of CDR3 regions and iRepertoire HTBI primers were used to build TCR beta libraries. Via MiXCR, TCRdb re-called the multiplex PCR reads, giving one row per CDR3 protein. Here the sample spans about 540,000 distinct CDR3 sequences, approximately 15% being singletons. Another study also made use of these data, one on T cells in Graves' hyperthyroidism and ophthalmopathy.

This sample comprised peripheral blood mononuclear cells (PBMCs), obtained at new diagnosis, from a patient treated with antithyroid drugs. The receptors come from a man aged 30 to 39 with Graves disease.

The chain is built from TRBV19 and TRBJ1-5; unclear D gene. Germline loops: CDR1 LNHDA, CDR2 SQIVND (reference sequence). CDR3 length equals 19 residues. Trimming removed 3 bases from V and 0 bases from J, with 21 bases in between. CDR3 region: CASSITGLTYSYSNQPQHF. CDR3 bases: TGTGCCAGTAGTATCACCGGGCTTACCTATTCGTATAGCAATCAGCCCCAGCATTTT.

The table lists this clonotype with a few counts. The rearrangement joins TRBV12-3 or TRBV12-4 to TRBJ1-2; weak D call: TRBD1 (5 bases). This CDR3 region has 17 residues. The V gene lost 3 bases and the J gene lost 3 bases, with 20 bases spanning the gap. The chain's CDR3 is CASSLGGSPRVDYGYTF. The CDR3 DNA is TGTGCCAGCAGTTTGGGGGGGAGCCCCAGGGTCGACTATGGCTACACCTTC.

The chain joins TRBV5-1 to TRBJ2-7; TRBD1 matches 7 bases. The CDR3 contains 15 residues. V shed 2 bases and J 2 bases; nucleotides not matched to a gene: 7. Germline loops: CDR1 SGHRS, CDR2 YFSETQ. The CDR3 DNA reads TGCGCCAGCAGCTTTTCCACAGGGGACCCCTACGAGCAGTACTTC. It is translated as CASSFSTGDPYEQYF.

This clonotype has ten or more counts. V and J are TRBV12-3 or TRBV12-4 and TRBJ1-2; 7 bases fit TRBD1. With V trimmed by 6 bases and J by 5 bases, 12 bases remained unmatched. The CDR3 covers 15 residues. In DNA, the CDR3 is TGTGCCAGCAGCCGAGGCCCCGGGACAGCGTATGGCTACACCTTC. This gives the protein CASSRGPGTAYGYTF.

This clonotype was seen a few times. The junction departs from the called germline gene at one end, perhaps through a read error. The chain carries TRBV4-1 and TRBJ1-1, with D perhaps matching TRBD1 (6 bases). CDR3 size: 15 residues. CDR1 is MGHRA, CDR2 YSYEKL, per germline. This CDR3 is CASSQDLYRDIGGFF. The CDR3 coding sequence is TGTGCCAGCAGCCAAGATCTCTACAGGGATATAGGAGGTTTCTTT.

This clonotype has at least ten counts. The V and J genes are TRBV5-5 and TRBJ2-5, with a weak D call TRBD2 (6 bases). The CDR3 extends over 17 amino acids. Trimming shortened V by 3 bases and J by 7 bases, and 25 bases separated the two germline ends. Germline assignment: CDR1 SGHKS and CDR2 YYEKEE (reference sequence). CDR3 DNA sequence: TGTGCCAGCAGCTCCCAGGCGGGTGAGGGAGTAGCGGTGACCCAGTACTTC. Translated: CASSSQAGEGVAVTQYF.

This clonotype occurred many times. V is TRBV7-9 and J is TRBJ1-4; 8 nucleotides align to TRBD1. Germline CDR1 is SEHNR and CDR2 is FQNEAQ (reference sequence). The CDR3 is 14 residues long. Trimming took 6 bases from V and 8 from J; bases not matched to a gene: 8. CDR3 sequence: CASSQRQGKEKLFF. The CDR3 bases are TGTGCCAGCAGTCAACGACAGGGGAAAGAAAAACTGTTTTTT.

This clonotype was seen only a few times. This sequence joins TRBV9 and TRBJ1-4, with 10 bases matching TRBD1. V lost 4 bases and J lost 4; bases outside the gene matches: 4. The CDR3 is made up of 15 amino acids. Germline V gives CDR1 SGDLS, CDR2 YYNGEE. The CDR3 DNA sequence: TGTGCCAGCAGCCTCGGACAGGGGGTTAATGAAAAACTGTTTTTT. It yields the protein CASSLGQGVNEKLFF.

V and J are TRBV6-5 and TRBJ1-3; possible D gene TRBD1, 5 bases. Germline V gene data show CDR1 as MNHEY and CDR2 as SVGAGI. The V end lost 0 bases, the J end lost 11 bases, and 14 bases lay between the germline ends. CDR3 length: 14 amino acids. CDR3 nucleotides: TGTGCCAGCAGTTACTCGGGACTAAGGAACTCCATATATTTT. This gives the protein CASSYSGLRNSIYF.

This clonotype was seen a handful of times. The gene calls are TRBV20-1 and TRBJ1-1, with D unclear. Trimming removed 1 base at V and 0 bases at J, with 9 bases between. The CDR3 is 14 amino acids. The germline V gene has CDR1 DFQATT and CDR2 SNEGSKA (reference sequence). The CDR3 spells CSARGGRVNTEAFF. The CDR3 DNA reads as TGCAGTGCTAGAGGAGGGAGAGTGAACACTGAAGCTTTCTTT.

This clonotype was counted only a few times. This chain joins TRBV10-3 and TRBJ1-2; TRBD1 agrees at 7 bases. Germline V gene sequence: CDR1 ENHRY, CDR2 SYGVKD. The length of the CDR3 is 15 residues. The trim removed 3 bases at V and 7 bases at J, leaving 11 bases unmatched. The CDR3 sequence is CAISEGQEGGGGYTF. CDR3 bases: TGTGCCATCAGTGAAGGACAGGAGGGAGGTGGTGGCTACACCTTC.

This clonotype appeared many times. As DNA, the CDR3 is TGTGCCAGCAGTTCTCTAGGGACTAGCTCCTACGAGCAGTACTTC. Protein sequence: CASSSLGTSSYEQYF. The chain has TRBV27 and TRBJ2-7, with 8 bases aligning to TRBD2. In germline, CDR1 is MNHEY, CDR2 SMNVEV (reference sequence). V shed 4 bases and J 0 bases; nucleotides not matched to a gene: 5. The CDR3 has 15 amino acids.

This clonotype was seen many times. The rearrangement links TRBV29-1 to TRBJ2-5, with TRBD2 matching 11 bases. V lost 4 bases to trimming and J lost 5 bases; unmatched junction nucleotides: 3. CDR1 and CDR2 (germline): SQVTM, ANQGSEA. The CDR3 length is 13 residues. Written as DNA, the CDR3 is TGCAGCGTTGTAGCGGGAGGGCACGAGACCCAGTACTTC. This sequence encodes CSVVAGGHETQYF.

This clonotype was found many times. Here the CDR3 DNA reads TGTGCCAGCACCCAACCGGACAGGAGCACAGATACGCAGTATTTT. It specifies CASTQPDRSTDTQYF. The chain combines TRBV6-2 or TRBV6-3 with TRBJ2-3, with 7 bases identical to TRBD1. From germline, CDR1 is MNHEY and CDR2 SVGEGT. The trim removed 7 bases at V and 0 bases at J, leaving 7 bases unmatched. The CDR3 length is 15 residues.

This clonotype was observed a few times. The chain combines TRBV12-3 or TRBV12-4 with TRBJ2-7, with D maybe TRBD2 (5 bases). The CDR3 has 13 residues. Trimming removed 1 base from V and 6 bases from J, with 10 bases in between. CDR3 protein: CASSLDEGAEQYF. CDR3 sequence (DNA): TGTGCCAGCAGTTTAGACGAGGGAGCCGAGCAGTACTTC.

On this clonotype: A much larger clone sits a single nucleotide away, making a read error possible. This chain uses TRBV19 with TRBJ1-1; possible D gene TRBD1, 6 bases. This CDR3 has 14 residues. Per the germline V gene, CDR1 is LNHDA and CDR2 is SQIVND (reference sequence). CDR3 amino acids: CASSMVWDTLEASF. CDR3 coding DNA: TGTGCCAGTAGTATGGTGTGGGACACCCTTGAAGCTTCCTTT. Full variable domain (outside the CDR3, taken from reference TRBV19 and TRBJ1-1): DGGITQSPKYLFRKEGQNVTLSCEQNLNHDAMYWYRQDPGQGLRLIYYSQIVNDFQKGDIAEGYSVSREKKESFPLTVTSAQKNPTAFYLCASSMVWDTLEASFGQGTRLTVV.

The chain uses TRBV5-6 and TRBJ2-3, with D possibly matching TRBD2 (5 bases). Germline V gene sequence: CDR1 SGHDT, CDR2 YYEEEE. V was shortened by 4 bases and J by 6 bases, with 12 bases between the two germline ends. This CDR3 is 13 amino acids long. The CDR3 is CASSRLSGDTQYF. The CDR3 DNA follows: TGTGCCAGCAGCCGTCTCTCGGGGGATACGCAGTATTTT. The complete variable domain, with remaining parts taken from reference TRBV5-6 and TRBJ2-3, reads DAGVTQSPTHLIKTRGQQVTLRCSPKSGHDTVSWYQQALGQGPQFIFQYYEEEERQRGNFPDRFSGHQFPNYSSELNVNALLLGDSALYLCASSRLSGDTQYFGPGTRLTVL.

This clonotype came up many times. This chain uses TRBV20-1 with TRBJ2-7; D not resolved. V gave up 0 bases and J gave up 3 bases, with 12 bases separating them. The CDR3 runs to 14 residues. The germline V gene encodes CDR1 DFQATT and CDR2 SNEGSKA (reference sequence). The CDR3 DNA reads as TGCAGTGCTAGAGAGGGTGCGTCGGTCTACGAGCAGTACTTC. This encodes CSAREGASVYEQYF.

This clonotype was found a few times. This sequence joins TRBV20-1 and TRBJ2-6; D perhaps matches TRBD1 (5 bases). The CDR3 has 16 amino acids. Germline V lookup: CDR1 DFQATT, CDR2 SNEGSKA (reference sequence). Trimming took off 1 base at V and 0 bases at J, with 10 bases between the two ends. Here the CDR3 DNA reads TGCAGTGCTAGAGGGCGGACACCCTCTGGGGCCAACGTCCTGACTTTC. It translates to CSARGRTPSGANVLTF.

This chain uses TRBV29-1 with TRBJ2-3, with D perhaps being TRBD1 or TRBD2 (5 bases each). The germline gives CDR1 SQVTM, CDR2 ANQGSEA. The CDR3 has 15 residues. Trimming stripped 2 bases from V and 0 bases from J, with 12 bases between. CDR3 protein: CSVESWDRSTDTQYF. The CDR3 bases are TGCAGCGTTGAATCTTGGGACCGAAGCACAGATACGCAGTATTTT.

This clonotype has a count of ten or more. The V gene is TRBV7-2, the J gene TRBJ2-7; the D gene is possibly TRBD2 (6 bases). Germline V gives CDR1 SGHTA, CDR2 FQGNSA. The CDR3 has 13 amino acids. Between the trimmed V and J ends, which lost 4 bases and 11 bases, there was a span of 18 bases. CDR3 sequence (DNA): TGTGCCAGCAGCTCCACCGGGACTTCTTCTGAGTACTTC. Amino acids: CASSSTGTSSEYF.

Ten or more counts support this clonotype. The chain combines TRBV15 with TRBJ2-3; 7 bases are a match to TRBD2. The CDR3 loop spans 16 amino acids. Trimming cost V 2 bases and J 0 bases; bases outside gene matches: 5. Germline V gene data show CDR1 as LNHNV and CDR2 as YYDKDF (reference sequence). The CDR3 region is CATSRSVAGSTDTQYF. The CDR3 DNA reads as TGTGCCACCAGCAGAAGCGTAGCGGGCAGCACAGATACGCAGTATTTT.

In this sample, this clonotype turned up a few times. This rearrangement joins TRBV5-1 to TRBJ1-6, with 8 bases fitting TRBD1. CDR1 and CDR2 (germline): SGHRS, YFSETQ. With 0 bases clipped from V and 8 bases from J, the junction kept 1 base outside the gene matches. The CDR3 is made up of 14 amino acids. The CDR3 DNA is TGCGCCAGCAGCTTGGACAGGGGGGATTCACCCCTCCACTTT. It is translated as CASSLDRGDSPLHF. Using reference TRBV5-1 and TRBJ1-6 for the parts outside the CDR3, the full variable domain is KAGVTQTPRYLIKTRGQQVTLSCSPISGHRSVSWYQQTPGQGLQFLFEYFSETQRNKGNFPGRFSGRQFSNSRSEMNVSTLELGDSALYLCASSLDRGDSPLHFGNGTRLTVT.